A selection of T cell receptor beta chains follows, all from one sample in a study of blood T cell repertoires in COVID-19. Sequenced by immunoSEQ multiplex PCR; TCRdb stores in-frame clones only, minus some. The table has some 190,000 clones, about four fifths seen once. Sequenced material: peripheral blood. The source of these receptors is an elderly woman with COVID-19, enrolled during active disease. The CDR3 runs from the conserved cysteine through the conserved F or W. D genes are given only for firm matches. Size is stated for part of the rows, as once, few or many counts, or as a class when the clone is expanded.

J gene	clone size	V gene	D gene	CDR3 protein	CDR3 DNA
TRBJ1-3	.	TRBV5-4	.	CASSDGGSPGNTIYF	TGTGCCAGCAGCGACGGGGGATCGCCTGGAAACACCATATATTTT
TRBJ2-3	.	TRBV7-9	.	CASSFGGLTDTQYF	TGTGCCAGCAGCTTCGGCGGGCTAACAGATACGCAGTATTTT
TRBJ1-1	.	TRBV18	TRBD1	CASSSGQGSSAFF	TGTGCCAGCTCTTCAGGACAGGGGTCTTCGGCTTTCTTT
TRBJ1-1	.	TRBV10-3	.	CAIGEGGLTEAFF	TGTGCCATCGGGGAGGGGGGTTTGACTGAAGCTTTCTTT
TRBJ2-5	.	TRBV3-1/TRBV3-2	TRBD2	CASSARLARETQYF	TGTGCCAGCAGCGCCCGACTAGCACGGGAGACCCAGTACTTC
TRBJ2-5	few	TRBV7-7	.	CASSLGPQETQYF	TGTGCTAGCAGCTTAGGGCCCCAAGAGACCCAGTACTTC
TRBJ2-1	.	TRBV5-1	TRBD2	CASSLISASGSNEQFF	TGCGCCAGCAGCTTGATAAGCGCTAGCGGATCGAATGAGCAGTTCTTC
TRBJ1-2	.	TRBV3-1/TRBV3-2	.	CASSQDSRVHGYTF	TGTGCCAGCAGCCAAGATTCCAGGGTTCATGGCTACACCTTC
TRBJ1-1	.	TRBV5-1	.	CASSLGRVTEAFF	TGCGCCAGCAGCTTGGGGAGGGTGACTGAAGCTTTCTTT
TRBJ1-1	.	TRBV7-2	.	CASSIPGTEAFF	TGTGCCAGCAGCATACCGGGGACTGAAGCTTTCTTT
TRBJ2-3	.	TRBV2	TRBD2	CASKRGATDTQYF	TGTGCCAGCAAGCGGGGGGCGACAGATACGCAGTATTTT
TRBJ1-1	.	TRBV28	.	CASSFGQSNTEAFF	TGTGCCAGCAGTTTTGGGCAGTCGAACACTGAAGCTTTCTTT
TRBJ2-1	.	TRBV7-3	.	CASSLSTTGINEQFF	TGTGCCAGCAGCTTAAGTACCACAGGGATAAATGAGCAGTTCTTC
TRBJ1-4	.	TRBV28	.	CASSFRDEKLFF	TGTGCCAGCAGTTTTCGGGATGAAAAACTGTTTTTT
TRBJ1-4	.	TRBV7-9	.	CASSSSINEKLFF	TGTGCCAGCAGCTCAAGCATTAATGAAAAACTGTTTTTT
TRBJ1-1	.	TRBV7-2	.	CASSLARTLPGTEAFF	TGTGCCAGCAGCTTAGCTAGGACACTCCCGGGCACTGAAGCTTTCTTT
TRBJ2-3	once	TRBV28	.	CASKRQTAGTDTQYF	TGTGCCAGCAAACGACAGACAGCCGGAACAGATACGCAGTATTTT
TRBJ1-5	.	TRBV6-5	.	CASRGPGQPQHF	TGTGCCAGCAGGGGGCCGGGTCAGCCCCAGCATTTT
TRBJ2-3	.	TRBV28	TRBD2	CASSPLAGGKTDTQYF	TGTGCCAGCAGTCCCCTAGCGGGGGGGAAGACAGATACGCAGTATTTT
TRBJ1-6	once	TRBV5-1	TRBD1	CASSLEQGGYNSPLHF	TGCGCCAGCAGCTTGGAACAGGGGGGGTATAATTCACCCCTCCACTTT
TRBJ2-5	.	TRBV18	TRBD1	CASSPVLGTGEETQYF	TGTGCCAGCTCACCAGTGCTCGGGACAGGGGAAGAGACCCAGTACTTC
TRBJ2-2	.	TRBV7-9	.	CASSPAGWTNTGELFF	TGTGCCAGCAGCCCCGCCGGATGGACTAACACCGGGGAGCTGTTTTTT
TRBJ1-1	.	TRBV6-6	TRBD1	CASSYSGTAFFF	TGTGCCAGCAGTTACTCTGGGACAGCCTTTTTCTTT
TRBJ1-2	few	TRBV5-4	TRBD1	CASSLVGQGSYGYTF	TGTGCCAGCAGCTTGGTGGGACAGGGGAGCTATGGCTACACCTTC
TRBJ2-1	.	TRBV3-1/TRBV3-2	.	CASSLKSGINNEQFF	TGTGCCAGCAGCCTTAAATCGGGAATCAACAATGAGCAGTTCTTC
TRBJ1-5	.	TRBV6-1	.	CASSEAWANQPQHF	TGTGCCAGCAGTGAAGCATGGGCTAATCAGCCCCAGCATTTT
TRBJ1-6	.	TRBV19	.	CASSILVGTAYNSPLHF	TGTGCCAGTAGTATATTAGTCGGTACAGCCTATAATTCACCCCTCCACTTT
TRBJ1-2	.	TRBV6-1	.	CASSEEYRDYGYTF	TGTGCCAGCAGTGAAGAGTACCGAGACTATGGCTACACCTTC
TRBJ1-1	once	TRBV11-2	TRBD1	CASSPRTGGMNTEAFF	TGTGCCAGCAGCCCTCGGACAGGGGGGATGAACACTGAAGCTTTCTTT
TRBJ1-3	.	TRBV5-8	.	CASSLAASNTIYF	TGTGCCAGCAGCTTGGCAGCGAGTAACACCATATATTTT
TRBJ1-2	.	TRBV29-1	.	CSVERDYTF	TGCAGCGTTGAGAGGGACTACACCTTC
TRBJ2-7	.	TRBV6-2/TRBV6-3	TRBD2	CASSRASSGRALYEQYF	TGTGCCAGCAGTCGTGCCTCTAGCGGGAGGGCCCTCTACGAGCAGTACTTC
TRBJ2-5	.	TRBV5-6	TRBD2	CASSLVSGGETQYF	TGTGCCAGCAGCTTGGTGTCGGGAGGGGAGACCCAGTACTTC
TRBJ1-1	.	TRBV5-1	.	CASSLNPGRTEAFF	TGCGCCAGCAGCTTGAATCCGGGGAGGACTGAAGCTTTCTTT
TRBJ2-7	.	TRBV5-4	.	CASSLDRATYEQYF	TGTGCCAGCAGCTTGGACCGCGCGACCTACGAGCAGTACTTC
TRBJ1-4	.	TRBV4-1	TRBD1	CASPRGDRRFATNEKLFF	TGCGCCAGCCCCAGGGGGGACAGGCGTTTTGCAACTAATGAAAAACTGTTTTTT
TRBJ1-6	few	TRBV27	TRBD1	CASSPWDRGNSPLHF	TGTGCCAGCAGCCCGTGGGACAGGGGGAATTCACCCCTCCACTTT
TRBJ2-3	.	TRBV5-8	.	CASSLLGDGGTDTQYF	TGTGCCAGCAGCTTGTTAGGAGACGGAGGCACAGATACGCAGTATTTT
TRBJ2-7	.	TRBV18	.	CASSPKLSYEQYF	TGTGCCAGCTCCCCCAAACTCTCCTACGAGCAGTACTTC
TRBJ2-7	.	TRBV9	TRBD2	CASSAGTSGYEQYF	TGTGCCAGCAGCGCCGGGACTAGCGGTTACGAGCAGTACTTC
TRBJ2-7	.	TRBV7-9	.	CASSLAGGYEQYF	TGTGCCAGCAGCTTAGCCGGGGGATACGAGCAGTACTTC
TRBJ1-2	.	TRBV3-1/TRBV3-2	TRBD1	CASSTGGKGYTF	TGTGCCAGCAGCACAGGGGGGAAGGGCTACACCTTC
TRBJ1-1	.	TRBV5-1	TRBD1	CASSLAPTGEAFF	TGCGCCAGCAGCTTGGCCCCGACAGGGGAAGCTTTCTTT
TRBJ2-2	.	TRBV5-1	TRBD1	CASSLGQGNIGELFF	TGCGCCAGCAGCCTGGGACAGGGCAACATCGGGGAGCTGTTTTTT
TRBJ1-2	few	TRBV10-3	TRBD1	CAISEGTGLSNGYTF	TGTGCCATCAGTGAAGGGACAGGGCTATCTAACGGCTACACCTTC
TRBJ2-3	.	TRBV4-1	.	CASSQGWGGLDTQYF	TGCGCCAGCAGCCAAGGGTGGGGGGGGCTGGATACGCAGTATTTT
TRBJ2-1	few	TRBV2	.	CASTVLARKEQFF	TGTGCCAGCACTGTGTTGGCTAGGAAGGAGCAGTTCTTC
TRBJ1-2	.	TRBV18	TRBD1	CASSPGQGLGGYTF	TGTGCCAGCTCACCCGGACAGGGGTTGGGTGGCTACACCTTC
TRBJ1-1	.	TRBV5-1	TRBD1	CASSRDSLNTEAFF	TGCGCCAGCAGCAGGGACAGCCTGAACACTGAAGCTTTCTTT
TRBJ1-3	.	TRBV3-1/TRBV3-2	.	CASSQTTDPRGNTIYF	TGTGCCAGCAGCCAGACGACAGATCCGCGTGGAAACACCATATATTTT
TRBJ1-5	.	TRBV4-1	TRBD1	CASSQEGQGGQPQHF	TGCGCCAGCAGCCAAGAAGGACAGGGAGGGCAGCCCCAGCATTTT
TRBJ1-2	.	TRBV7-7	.	CASRRGKQGVNGYTF	TGTGCTAGCAGGCGCGGAAAACAGGGCGTTAATGGCTACACCTTC
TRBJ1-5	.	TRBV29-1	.	CSVTRGVNQPQHF	TGCAGCGTGACACGGGGTGTCAATCAGCCCCAGCATTTT
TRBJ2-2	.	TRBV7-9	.	CASSPLVLAAGELFF	TGTGCCAGCAGCCCACTGGTACTAGCAGCCGGGGAGCTGTTTTTT
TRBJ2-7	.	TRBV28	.	CASSLSPTDEQYF	TGTGCCAGCAGTTTGAGCCCCACCGACGAGCAGTACTTC
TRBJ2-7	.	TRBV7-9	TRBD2	CASSLELAGGPKRYF	TGTGCCAGCAGCTTAGAGCTAGCGGGAGGGCCTAAACGGTACTTC
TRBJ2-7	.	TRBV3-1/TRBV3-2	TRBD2	CASSLRLAGGYEQYF	TGTGCCAGCAGCTTACGGTTAGCGGGAGGGTACGAGCAGTACTTC